At least ten counts were recorded for the clone carrying this T cell receptor (beta chain). What it binds is unknown. Each ophthalmopathy patient scored at least 3 on the Clinical Activity Score and at least 4 on NOSPECS grade, with duration under 3 months. This CDR3 comprises 13 residues. V lost 5 bases and J 7 bases, leaving 15 bases between the germline ends. Germline CDR1 and CDR2: SGHKS and YYEKEE (reference sequence). The entry originates in a study of T cells in Graves' hyperthyroidism and ophthalmopathy. Study-wide background: Before any treatment, at initial diagnosis, peripheral blood was collected. The study, taken as a whole, reports: Most clonotypes expanded in thyroid above 0.001 were likewise present in blood.

Template material for amplifying TCR beta CDR3 regions consisted of RNA transcripts. Primed by the HTBI set, a first-round RT-PCR was run on the TCR CDR3. TCRdb passed the multiplex PCR reads through MiXCR, listing each CDR3 protein once. Of some 370,000 distinct CDR3 sequences in the sample, over 11% were seen once. This sequence was found in a man aged 50 to 59 with Graves' ophthalmopathy. Sequences were obtained from blood. V and J are TRBV5-5 and TRBJ1-1; D remains ambiguous. The CDR3 here is CASSAEFSGEAFF. The CDR3 DNA reads TGTGCCAGCAGTGCGGAGTTTAGTGGTGAAGCTTTCTTT.